A single sample gave rise to the 14 T cell receptor beta chains below, sequenced in a study of CD8+ T cells in alopecia areata. Sequencing used cDNA as its template, made by extracting RNA and reverse transcribing it. The table came from immunoSEQ multiplex PCR; TCRdb's copy has only in-frame clones and leaves some out. The profile shows roughly 180,000 clones, 45% to 60% of them singletons. Treatment of the sample: oral pan-JAK inhibitor, 5-10 mg twice daily. This specimen was CD8+ T cells sorted from blood, taken around week 54, from a patient treated with tofacitinib. The receptors derive from a human donor with alopecia areata.

This clone was seen only a few times. This chain uses TRBV27 with TRBJ2-3; no reliable D call. This CDR3 comprises 14 residues. Germline CDR1 is MNHEY and CDR2 is SMNVEV (reference sequence). With 1 base removed from V and 2 bases from J, the gap between germline ends came to 7 bases. The CDR3 DNA reads as TGTGCCAGCAGTTTATTGTCAGTCACAGATACGCAGTATTTT. Protein product: CASSLLSVTDTQYF.

The chain couples TRBV27 to TRBJ2-7, with D perhaps matching TRBD1 (5 bases). Trimming took 5 bases from V and 2 from J, leaving 10 bases between them. CDR3 size: 13 residues. Germline V gives CDR1 MNHEY, CDR2 SMNVEV (reference sequence). The CDR3 loop reads CASSTPGTYEQYF. In DNA, the CDR3 is TGTGCCAGCAGTACCCCAGGGACCTACGAGCAGTACTTC.

V is TRBV30 and J is TRBJ2-5; D is unresolved. The CDR3 contains 15 residues. Germline V gives CDR1 GTSNPN, CDR2 SVGIG (reference sequence). The V gene lost 4 bases and the J gene lost 1 base, with 16 bases spanning the gap. This CDR3 is CAWNGPETGQETQYF. CDR3 nucleotides: TGTGCCTGGAACGGGCCCGAGACGGGCCAAGAGACCCAGTACTTC.

This chain uses TRBV7-6 with TRBJ1-2; possible D gene TRBD1, 6 bases. The CDR3 totals 14 residues. The V end lost 1 base, the J end lost 0 bases, and 6 bases lay between the germline ends. The germline V gene encodes CDR1 SGHVS and CDR2 FNYEAQ. The CDR3 DNA reads TGTGCCAGCAGCTTAGGGACAGCTAACTATGGCTACACCTTC. This sequence encodes CASSLGTANYGYTF.

This chain uses TRBV27 with TRBJ1-2; unclear D gene. The CDR3 runs to 16 residues. V lost 2 bases and J lost 0, with 13 bases in between. Germline lookup yields CDR1 MNHEY and CDR2 SMNVEV (reference sequence). For the CDR3, the DNA is TGTGCCAGCAGTTTAATGAGACATGGGGCTAACTATGGCTACACCTTC. Residues: CASSLMRHGANYGYTF.

The chain carries TRBV10-3 and TRBJ2-7; perhaps TRBD1 as D (6 bases). Germline CDR1 ENHRY, CDR2 SYGVKD. V was cut by 0 bases and J by 5 bases, with 11 bases left in between. CDR3 length equals 14 residues. The CDR3 nucleotides are TGTGCCATCAGTGAGTCGCAGGGGAAAGACGAGCAGTACTTC. It yields the protein CAISESQGKDEQYF.

This chain links TRBV7-8 with TRBJ1-2; TRBD1 might be the D (5 bases). The V gene's germline CDR1 is SGHVS and CDR2 FQNEAQ. V was trimmed by 5 bases and J by 5 bases, leaving 9 bases between them. The CDR3 consists of 12 residues. The CDR3 sequence is CASSPQGYGYTF. DNA of the CDR3: TGTGCCAGCAGCCCCCAGGGATATGGCTACACCTTC.

This rearrangement joins TRBV29-1 to TRBJ2-7; tentatively, D is TRBD1 or TRBD2 (6 bases each). There are 14 residues in the CDR3. Between the trimmed V and J ends, which lost 4 bases and 6 bases, there was a span of 19 bases. CDR1 and CDR2 (germline): SQVTM, ANQGSEA. The DNA for the CDR3 is TGCAGCGTTGCTCTGGGACTCCCACAGGGCGAGCAGTACTTC. This sequence encodes CSVALGLPQGEQYF.

The chain is built from TRBV13 and TRBJ2-7, with D unclear. Trimming left V 5 bases short and J 0 bases short, with 5 bases between. Germline values: CDR1 PRHDT, CDR2 FYEKMQ (reference sequence). CDR3 length: 12 amino acids. CDR3 amino acids: CASSTPSYEQYF. CDR3 coding DNA: TGTGCCAGCAGCACCCCCTCCTACGAGCAGTACTTC.

The rearrangement uses TRBV9 and TRBJ2-1; a possible D gene is TRBD2 (5 bases). The ends were cut back, 1 base at V and 7 bases at J, with 15 bases in the middle. There are 15 residues in the CDR3. Germline CDR1 SGDLS, CDR2 YYNGEE. CDR3 DNA sequence: TGTGCCAGCAGCGTAAGGGCCGAGAGGGTGAATGAGCAGTTCTTC. It is translated as CASSVRAERVNEQFF.

In its sample, this clone was seen a few times. The chain is built from TRBV7-2 and TRBJ2-5; maybe TRBD2 (6 bases). Germline V CDR1 and CDR2: SGHTA, FQGNSA. This CDR3 region has 14 residues. Trimming took 5 bases from V and 5 from J, leaving 15 bases between them. The CDR3 region is CASSPGAGSETQYF. For the CDR3, the DNA is TGTGCCAGCAGCCCCGGGGCGGGGTCCGAGACCCAGTACTTC.

The chain has TRBV7-9 and TRBJ1-2; D is unclear. This CDR3 has 14 amino acids. From germline, CDR1 is SEHNR and CDR2 FQNEAQ (reference sequence). Trimming cost V 1 base and J 3 bases, with 9 bases left between them. In DNA form, the CDR3 reads TGTGCCAGCAGCTTAGGACCGGAGGACTATGGCTACACCTTC. This encodes CASSLGPEDYGYTF.

This clone showed up just a few times. The chain carries TRBV7-2 and TRBJ2-7; D possibly matches TRBD1 or TRBD2 (5 bases each). Trimming removed 5 bases at V and 0 bases at J, with 14 bases between. CDR3 length equals 15 residues. CDR1 is SGHTA, CDR2 FQGNSA, per germline. The CDR3: CASSIDSGSSYEQYF. CDR3 coding DNA: TGTGCCAGCAGCATAGACAGTGGGAGCTCCTACGAGCAGTACTTC.

The V call is TRBV7-2, the J call TRBJ2-5, with 9 bases that match TRBD1. CDR3 length: 14 residues. Per germline, CDR1 SGHTA and CDR2 FQGNSA. Losses at the gene ends were 5 bases for V and 5 bases for J; bases not matched to a gene: 6. CDR3 sequence reads: CASSANRGRETQYF. The CDR3 DNA is TGTGCCAGCAGCGCGAACAGGGGGCGGGAGACCCAGTACTTC.